This paragraph covers one TCR beta chain sequence. CDR1 and CDR2 (germline): WSHSY, SAAADI. V was shortened by 8 bases and J by 6 bases, with 10 bases between the two germline ends. There are 12 residues in the CDR3. These data belong to a study of blood T cell repertoires in COVID-19. For the study at large: The cDNA or gDNA used as material had been derived from T cells, B-cell-depleted T cells, or PBMCs.

Sequencing used immunoSEQ multiplex PCR; TCRdb keeps in-frame clones, though not all of them. The sample has 220,000 or so clones, around 81% seen once; the top ten hold 5.5%. The chain joins TRBV10-2 to TRBJ2-2; D not certain. This receptor was obtained from a woman between 65 and 79 years old with acute or convalescent COVID-19. The sequencing sample was made of peripheral blood. As DNA, the CDR3 is TGCGCCAGCCTTCCTGTTTCCGGGGAGCTGTTTTTT. This sequence encodes CASLPVSGELFF.